This T cell receptor (beta chain) was observed in a study of T cells in Graves' hyperthyroidism and ophthalmopathy. This clonotype was counted ten times or more. The antigen remains unidentified. RNA transcripts provided the source from which TCR beta CDR3 regions were amplified. First-round RT-PCR of the TCR CDR3 relied on the HTBI primer set. TCRdb re-derived calls from the multiplex PCR reads in MiXCR, one entry per CDR3 protein. The table has hundreds of thousands of distinct CDR3 sequences, roughly 15% seen once. Findings and limits, study-wide: Model output signaled ophthalmopathy a median about seven months ahead of onset. Among clonotypes expanded in thyroid above 0.001, most were also found in blood. Ophthalmopathy was told apart from stable hyperthyroidism by a 13 V-J model.

Exclusion followed for patients with uncontrolled infection, other autoimmune disease, pregnancy or lactation. Specimen: blood. This sequence originates from a woman aged 50 to 65 with Graves' ophthalmopathy.

Here the CDR3 DNA reads TGCAGTGCGCGGACTAGCGAGTACGAGCAGTACTTC. Protein: CSARTSEYEQYF. V gene TRBV20-1 combines with J gene TRBJ2-7, with TRBD2 identical over 9 bases. Unmatched junction bases numbered 4, after V lost 6 bases and J lost 4 bases. The CDR3 length is 12 residues. In germline, CDR1 is DFQATT, CDR2 SNEGSKA (reference sequence).